This paragraph reports one TCR beta chain. The antigen is undetermined. The sample originates from a study of cytomegalovirus exposure and HLA in healthy donors. Overall study findings and caveats: According to an earlier analysis, most TCR beta V segments yielded productive rearrangements about 90% or about 30% of the time.

The CDR3 length is 15 residues. The junction had 2 bases not matched to a gene; V was cut back by 6 bases and J by 2 bases. The germline V gene has CDR1 MNHEY and CDR2 SMNVEV (reference sequence). The PCR contained 60 Vbeta and 13 Jbeta primers. Clones were read by immunoSEQ multiplex PCR, and TCRdb kept only the in-frame ones, dropping some. Among approximately 170,000 clones listed, 60% to 85% were seen once. The sample comprised PBMCs. The source is a woman in her thirties or forties in good health and CMV-seropositive. V and J are TRBV27 and TRBJ2-6; TRBD1 matches at 9 bases. The CDR3 loop reads CASSRDRAGANVLTF. The CDR3 DNA is TGTGCCAGCAGCCGGGACAGGGCTGGGGCCAACGTCCTGACTTTC.